This T cell receptor beta chain was observed in a study of CD8+ T cells in alopecia areata. Sequencing used cDNA as its template, made by extracting RNA and reverse transcribing it. Generated by immunoSEQ multiplex PCR, the TCRdb table keeps only in-frame clones and is missing some. The sample lists some 120,000 clones, 61% seen once, with under 7.5% in the top ten. This clone was detected a few times. Described treatment: oral pan-JAK inhibitor, 5-10 mg twice daily. Material: CD4+ T cells sorted from blood, obtained at week 4, from a patient treated with tofacitinib. The sequence was collected from a human donor with alopecia areata.

CDR3 DNA: TGTGCCATCAGCTTAGCGGGAGGTCCGGTGGTGTACTTC. Amino acid sequence: CAISLAGGPVVYF. This rearrangement joins TRBV10-3 to TRBJ2-7; 10 nucleotides line up with TRBD2. Looked up from germline, CDR1 is ENHRY and CDR2 is SYGVKD. Germline trimming cut 6 bases from V and 12 bases from J; bases unmatched to any gene: 11. CDR3 length: 13 residues.